Shown below are 32 T cell receptor beta chains from a single sample sequenced in a study of cytomegalovirus exposure and HLA in healthy donors. PCR employed 60 Vbeta and 13 Jbeta primers. TCRdb's table, derived via immunoSEQ multiplex PCR, lists solely in-frame clones and lacks some. Here the sample spans a few hundred thousand clones, 75% to 90% being singletons. The source material was PBMCs. These receptors all stem from a girl under 10 years old in good health and CMV-seronegative.

The rearrangement joins TRBV5-4 to TRBJ1-1; D is perhaps TRBD1 (5 bases). Per germline, CDR1 SGHNT and CDR2 YYREEE (reference sequence). CDR3 length: 13 residues. V was shortened by 2 bases and J by 6 bases, with 11 bases between the two germline ends. The CDR3 nucleotides are TGTGCCAGCAGCTTCCAGGGTTCTGCTGAAGCTTTCTTT. It encodes CASSFQGSAEAFF.

This clone was counted between two and nine times. At one boundary the junction diverges from the germline segment, which might be a read error. The J gene is TRBJ1-2, the V gene TRBV9; D is possibly TRBD1 (5 bases). Germline V lookup: CDR1 SGDLS, CDR2 YYNGEE. The CDR3 loop spans 17 amino acids. The CDR3 loop reads CAGSVAGGMGVNYGYTF. CDR3 coding DNA: TGTGCCGGCAGCGTAGCTGGAGGGATGGGGGTTAACTATGGCTACACCTTC. The entire variable domain, with the rest obtained from reference TRBV9 and TRBJ1-2, is as follows: DSGVTQTPKHLITATGQRVTLRCSPRSGDLSVYWYQQSLDQGLQFLIQYYNGEERAKGNILERFSAQQFPDLHSELNLSSLELGDSALYFCAGSVAGGMGVNYGYTFGSGTRLTVV.

The chain recombines TRBV21-1 with TRBJ2-7; the table assigns TRBD1, which was not confirmed against the DNA. TRBV21-1 constitutes a pseudogene. The CDR3 runs to 11 residues. The CDR3 nucleotides are TGTGCCAGCAGCCCGAGGGGGTCGCTTAACTTC. Translation gives CASSPRGSLNF.

The chain uses TRBV19 and TRBJ2-1, with 9 bases fitting TRBD2. CDR3 size: 15 residues. Germline V gene data show CDR1 as LNHDA and CDR2 as SQIVND (reference sequence). Trimming at V came to 3 bases and at J to 8 bases, leaving 8 bases not matched to a gene. The chain's CDR3 is CASSIGSGSGYEQFF. CDR3 DNA: TGTGCCAGTAGTATTGGTAGCGGGAGTGGGTATGAGCAGTTCTTC.

The gene calls are TRBV5-1 and TRBJ1-2; the D is unclear. The CDR3 is 14 residues long. Germline-derived CDR1 and CDR2 are SGHRS and YFSETQ. V was clipped by 0 bases and J by 2 bases, with 8 bases between them. The chain's CDR3 is CASSLEAGNYGYTF. DNA for the CDR3: TGCGCCAGCAGCTTGGAAGCAGGAAACTATGGCTACACCTTC.

In this sample, this clone turned up once. The rearrangement uses TRBV6-1 and TRBJ1-3, with 9 positions matching TRBD1. Germline-derived CDR1 and CDR2 are MNHNS and SASEGT. The junction had 21 bases not matched to a gene; V was cut back by 2 bases and J by 1 base. The CDR3 contains 22 residues. Here the CDR3 DNA reads TGTGCCAGCAGTGAAAGGGAACGGGACAGGGCTCTGCGGATAGGTTCTGGAAACACCATATATTTT. Translation gives CASSERERDRALRIGSGNTIYF.

The J gene is TRBJ2-1, the V gene TRBV7-3; D remains unclear. Trimming left V 1 base short and J 6 bases short, with 4 bases between. CDR1 is SGHTA, CDR2 FQGTGA, per germline. The CDR3 consists of 12 residues. The CDR3 is CASSLRGNEQFF. The CDR3 DNA sequence: TGTGCCAGCAGCTTAAGAGGCAATGAGCAGTTCTTC.

The chain links TRBV5-6 to TRBJ2-7; D ambiguous. This CDR3 has 12 residues. Trimming removed 2 bases at V and 3 bases at J, with 6 bases between. CDR1 and CDR2 from the germline V gene are SGHDT and YYEEEE. CDR3 in amino acids: CASSFYSYEQYF. DNA for the CDR3: TGTGCCAGCAGCTTTTACAGCTACGAGCAGTACTTC.

The chain recombines TRBV2 with TRBJ2-5; TRBD2 might be the D (6 bases). TRBJ2-7 matches the DNA end more closely, so the J call is doubtful. Germline CDR1 is SNHLY and CDR2 is FYNNEI. The CDR3 runs to 15 residues. CDR3 sequence: CASSDPGLPTYEQYF. The CDR3, as DNA: TGTGCCAGCAGTGATCCGGGACTTCCTACCTACGAGCAGTACTTC.

The genes are TRBV21-1 and TRBJ1-5. TRBV21-1 is a pseudogene locus. The CDR3 has 15 residues. The CDR3 spells CASYWGGTGNQPQHF. The CDR3 DNA sequence: TGTGCCAGCTATTGGGGGGGAACAGGGAATCAGCCCCAGCATTTT.

J is TRBJ1-1 and V is TRBV6-5; D call uncertain. The CDR3 consists of 15 residues. With 2 bases removed from V and 5 bases from J, the gap between germline ends came to 15 bases. The germline CDR1 and CDR2 sequences are MNHEY and SVGAGI. CDR3 coding DNA: TGTGCCAGCAGTTACATCGTGGCCACGCGGACTGAAGCTTTCTTT. It translates to CASSYIVATRTEAFF.

In this sample, this clone turned up once. J is TRBJ2-5 and V is TRBV5-1; D is perhaps TRBD2 (5 bases). V was clipped by 3 bases and J by 2 bases, with 8 bases between them. CDR3 size: 13 residues. Germline CDR1 reads SGHRS; CDR2 reads YFSETQ. CDR3 bases: TGCGCCAGCAGCTGGACTGGGCAAGAGACCCAGTACTTC. Protein sequence: CASSWTGQETQYF. The whole variable domain, filled in from reference TRBV5-1 and TRBJ2-5, reads KAGVTQTPRYLIKTRGQQVTLSCSPISGHRSVSWYQQTPGQGLQFLFEYFSETQRNKGNFPGRFSGRQFSNSRSEMNVSTLELGDSALYLCASSWTGQETQYFGPGTRLLVL.

Written as DNA, the CDR3 is TGTGCCAGCAGCTTATCACTAGCGGGACCCGCTTTGCATGAGCAGTTCTTC. It specifies CASSLSLAGPALHEQFF. The chain couples TRBV7-9 to TRBJ2-1; 10 bases are shared with TRBD2. CDR1 SEHNR and CDR2 FQNEAQ come from the germline V gene (reference sequence). This CDR3 contains 17 residues. The junction had 12 bases not matched to a gene; V was cut back by 2 bases and J by 8 bases.

This clone was seen only once. J is TRBJ2-3 and V is TRBV11-2; 8 bases are shared with TRBD2. V lost 4 bases and J lost 1; bases outside the gene matches: 10. The CDR3 has 17 residues. Germline V gene data show CDR1 as SGHAT and CDR2 as FQNNGV. The CDR3 DNA follows: TGTGCCAGCAGCTCCGGGCCGGCGGGAGGCCGCACAGATACGCAGTATTTT. Its protein is CASSSGPAGGRTDTQYF.

V usage is TRBV19 and J usage is TRBJ2-3, with 8 bases matching TRBD2. Germline CDR1 reads LNHDA; CDR2 reads SQIVND (reference sequence). The CDR3 is 16 amino acids. The ends lost 5 bases at V and 4 bases at J; junction bases unmatched: 11. The CDR3 sequence is CASSSGTRGWADTQYF. CDR3 nucleotides: TGTGCCAGTAGTTCCGGGACTAGGGGTTGGGCAGATACGCAGTATTTT. Full variable domain (outside the CDR3, taken from reference TRBV19 and TRBJ2-3): DGGITQSPKYLFRKEGQNVTLSCEQNLNHDAMYWYRQDPGQGLRLIYYSQIVNDFQKGDIAEGYSVSREKKESFPLTVTSAQKNPTAFYLCASSSGTRGWADTQYFGPGTRLTVL.

This clone appeared a few times. V and J are TRBV19 and TRBJ2-7, with D maybe TRBD2 (5 bases). The V and J ends lost 1 base and 1 base respectively, with 20 bases between them. CDR1 is LNHDA and CDR2 is SQIVND in the germline V gene (reference sequence). The CDR3 runs to 18 residues. CDR3 sequence: CASSIGLGEGSSSYEQYF. CDR3 sequence (DNA): TGTGCCAGTAGTATAGGGCTTGGAGAGGGATCCTCTTCCTACGAGCAGTACTTC. Full variable domain (rest looked up from reference TRBV19 and TRBJ2-7): DGGITQSPKYLFRKEGQNVTLSCEQNLNHDAMYWYRQDPGQGLRLIYYSQIVNDFQKGDIAEGYSVSREKKESFPLTVTSAQKNPTAFYLCASSIGLGEGSSSYEQYFGPGTRLTVT.

The chain has TRBV27 and TRBJ2-7, with a tentative D call TRBD1 (5 bases). V lost 0 bases and J lost 0, with 9 bases in between. Per the germline V gene, CDR1 is MNHEY and CDR2 is SMNVEV (reference sequence). The CDR3 is 15 amino acids. The CDR3 spells CASSLSRTLSYEQYF. The CDR3 nucleotides are TGTGCCAGCAGTTTATCGCGGACACTCTCCTACGAGCAGTACTTC.

This sequence joins TRBV6-1 and TRBJ1-1, with D possibly being TRBD1 (6 bases). Germline CDR1 and CDR2: MNHNS and SASEGT. CDR3 length: 15 residues. V lost 2 bases and J lost 0, with 10 bases in between. The CDR3: CASSEYQGLNTEAFF. The CDR3 DNA sequence: TGTGCCAGCAGTGAATATCAGGGGCTGAACACTGAAGCTTTCTTT.

V and J are TRBV7-3 and TRBJ2-4; a possible D gene is TRBD2 (7 bases). Trimming stripped 3 bases from V and 0 bases from J, with 12 bases between. The CDR3 is made up of 16 amino acids. Germline assignment: CDR1 SGHTA and CDR2 FQGTGA. The CDR3 coding sequence is TGTGCCAGCAGCTTGGGGGGGCGGTCAGCCAAAAACATTCAGTACTTC. This sequence encodes CASSLGGRSAKNIQYF.

This clone was counted a few times. The chain has TRBV27 and TRBJ1-2; D uncertain. CDR1 is MNHEY, CDR2 SMNVEV, per germline (reference sequence). V was cut by 5 bases and J by 8 bases, with 18 bases left in between. The CDR3 contains 14 residues. CDR3 DNA: TGTGCCAGCAGTAAATTGGAGCACCGCGGGGGCTACACCTTC. As protein: CASSKLEHRGGYTF.

The V call is TRBV7-8, the J call TRBJ2-7; D not resolved. V was trimmed by 6 bases and J by 1 base, leaving 13 bases between them. This CDR3 comprises 14 residues. Germline V CDR1 and CDR2: SGHVS, FQNEAQ. CDR3 residues: CASRAPGLSYEQYF. The CDR3 nucleotides are TGTGCCAGCAGGGCCCCGGGTCTTTCCTACGAGCAGTACTTC.

The J gene is TRBJ1-1, the V gene TRBV5-1; tentative D call: TRBD1 (5 bases). The V gene's germline CDR1 is SGHRS and CDR2 YFSETQ. Trimming left V 0 bases short and J 4 bases short, with 10 bases between. CDR3 size: 14 residues. For the CDR3, the DNA is TGCGCCAGCAGCTTGGGGGGGGAGAGCACTGAAGCTTTCTTT. This sequence encodes CASSLGGESTEAFF.

This clone was seen more than once but under ten times. This chain uses TRBV20-1 with TRBJ1-1, with D hard to call. The CDR3 contains 10 residues. V was cut by 8 bases and J by 3 bases, with 7 bases left in between. Germline V gene sequence: CDR1 DFQATT, CDR2 SNEGSKA (reference sequence). The DNA for the CDR3 is TGCAGTATTCCGTACACTGAAGCTTTCTTT. Translation: CSIPYTEAFF.

The DNA of the CDR3 is TGTGCCAGTCTTAGCTCCCGAGCTGGAGATACGCAGTATTTT. Protein: CASLSSRAGDTQYF. This chain joins TRBV10-3 and TRBJ2-3; no firm D call. Germline V lookup: CDR1 ENHRY, CDR2 SYGVKD. With 10 bases removed from V and 5 bases from J, the gap between germline ends came to 19 bases. CDR3 length: 14 residues.

V usage is TRBV7-2 and J usage is TRBJ1-2; no clear D. V lost 3 bases to trimming and J lost 8 bases, with 13 bases between them. Germline V gives CDR1 SGHTA, CDR2 FQGNSA. The CDR3 totals 13 residues. DNA for the CDR3: TGTGCCAGCAGCTTGAGCGGGTTAGAAGGCTACACCTTC. Translated: CASSLSGLEGYTF.

The rearrangement links TRBV30 to TRBJ1-1; D possibly corresponds to TRBD1 (5 bases). The length of the CDR3 is 13 residues. V was shortened by 3 bases and J by 1 base, with 9 bases between the two germline ends. Germline CDR1 reads GTSNPN; CDR2 reads SVGIG (reference sequence). CDR3 in DNA: TGTGCCTGGAGCCGGGGGGGGAACACTGAAGCTTTCTTT. Encoded protein: CAWSRGGNTEAFF. Drawing the rest from reference TRBV30 and TRBJ1-1, the complete variable domain is SQTIHQWPATLVQPVGSPLSLECTVEGTSNPNLYWYRQAAGRGLQLLFYSVGIGQISSEVPQNLSASRPQDRQFILSSKKLLLSDSGFYLCAWSRGGNTEAFFGQGTRLTVV.

The genes are TRBV11-3 and TRBJ1-1, with D tentatively TRBD1 (6 bases). Trimming stripped 1 base from V and 3 bases from J, with 12 bases between. CDR3 length equals 15 residues. Germline V gives CDR1 SGHNT, CDR2 YENEEA. CDR3 DNA: TGTGCCAGCAGCTTAGTGCGGGGGCTATACACTGAAGCTTTCTTT. This encodes CASSLVRGLYTEAFF.

The V gene is TRBV6-5, the J gene TRBJ1-5, with 8 bases lining up with TRBD1. After removal of 4 bases from V and 7 bases from J, the junction contained 6 bases not matched to a gene. Germline assignment: CDR1 MNHEY and CDR2 SVGAGI. The CDR3 contains 14 residues. The CDR3 loop is CASSLDRVKQPQHF. The CDR3 DNA follows: TGTGCCAGCAGTTTGGACAGGGTGAAACAGCCCCAGCATTTT.

The chain couples TRBV2 to TRBJ2-1; 11 bases are a match to TRBD2. Unmatched junction bases numbered 7, after V lost 7 bases and J lost 8 bases. CDR3 length: 14 amino acids. Per germline, CDR1 SNHLY and CDR2 FYNNEI. CDR3 in amino acids: CASIIGTSGHEQFF. Here the CDR3 DNA reads TGTGCCAGCATTATCGGGACTAGCGGTCATGAGCAGTTCTTC. Based on the CDR3 plus reference TRBV2 and TRBJ2-1, the full variable domain is EPEVTQTPSHQVTQMGQEVILRCVPISNHLYFYWYRQILGQKVEFLVSFYNNEISEKSEIFDDQFSVERPDGSNFTLKIRSTKLEDSAMYFCASIIGTSGHEQFFGPGTRLTVL.

Regarding this clone: Other DNA sequences from this sample encode an identical CDR3 as well. This sequence joins TRBV9 and TRBJ2-1; 12 bases are shared with TRBD2. V lost 0 bases and J lost 2; bases outside the gene matches: 0. Looked up from germline, CDR1 is SGDLS and CDR2 is YYNGEE. The CDR3 runs to 16 residues. The chain's CDR3 is CASSVGTSGTYNEQFF. In DNA, the CDR3 is TGTGCCAGCAGCGTAGGGACTAGCGGGACCTACAATGAGCAGTTCTTC.

This chain connects TRBV28 to TRBJ2-7, with 7 nucleotides matching TRBD1. With V trimmed by 6 bases and J by 0 bases, 8 bases remained unmatched. Per the germline V gene, CDR1 is MDHEN and CDR2 is SYDVKM. This CDR3 contains 15 residues. CDR3 sequence (DNA): TGTGCCAGCAGCTCGCCCGACAGGGACTCCTACGAGCAGTACTTC. Its protein product is CASSSPDRDSYEQYF. The variable domain in full, completed from reference TRBV28 and TRBJ2-7, reads DVKVTQSSRYLVKRTGEKVFLECVQDMDHENMFWYRQDPGLGLRLIYFSYDVKMKEKGDIPEGYSVSREKKERFSLILESASTNQTSMYLCASSSPDRDSYEQYFGPGTRLTVT.

The CDR3 is CASSPGQSRTEAFF. CDR3 DNA sequence: TGTGCCAGCAGCCCGGGACAGAGTAGGACTGAAGCTTTCTTT. This chain links TRBV27 with TRBJ1-1, with 7 bases fitting TRBD1. The CDR3 consists of 14 residues. The germline gives CDR1 MNHEY, CDR2 SMNVEV (reference sequence). Trimming cost V 6 bases and J 5 bases; bases outside gene matches: 9.